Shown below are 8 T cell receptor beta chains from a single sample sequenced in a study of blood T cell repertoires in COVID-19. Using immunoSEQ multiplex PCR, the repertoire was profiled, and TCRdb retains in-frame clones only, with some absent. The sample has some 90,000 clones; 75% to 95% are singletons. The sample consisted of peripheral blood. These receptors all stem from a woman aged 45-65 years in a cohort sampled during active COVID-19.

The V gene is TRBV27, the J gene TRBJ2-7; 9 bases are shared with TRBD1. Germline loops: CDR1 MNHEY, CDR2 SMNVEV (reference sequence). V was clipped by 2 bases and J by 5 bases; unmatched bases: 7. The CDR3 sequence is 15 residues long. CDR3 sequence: CASSLGGTGSDEQYF. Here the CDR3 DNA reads TGTGCCAGCAGTTTAGGGGGGACAGGGTCGGACGAGCAGTACTTC.

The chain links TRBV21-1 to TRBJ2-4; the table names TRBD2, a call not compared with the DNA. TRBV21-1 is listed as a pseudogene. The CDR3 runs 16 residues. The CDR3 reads CASSKDGGIAKNIQYF. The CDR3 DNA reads TGTGCCAGCAGCAAAGATGGGGGGATAGCCAAAAACATTCAGTACTTC.

CDR3 in DNA: TGTGCCAGCAGTGAGATACTAGCGGGGATCAATGAGCAGTTCTTC. Translation: CASSEILAGINEQFF. This chain connects TRBV2 to TRBJ2-1; 10 bases line up with TRBD2. Trimming at V came to 3 bases and at J to 6 bases, leaving 5 bases not matched to a gene. This CDR3 is 15 amino acids long. Per germline, CDR1 SNHLY and CDR2 FYNNEI.

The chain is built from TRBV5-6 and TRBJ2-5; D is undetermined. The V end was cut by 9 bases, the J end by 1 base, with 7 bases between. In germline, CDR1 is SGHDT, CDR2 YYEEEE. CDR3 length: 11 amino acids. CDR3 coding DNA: TGTGCCACCTCCTTCCAAGAGACCCAGTACTTC. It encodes CATSFQETQYF. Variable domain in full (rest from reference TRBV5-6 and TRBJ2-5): DAGVTQSPTHLIKTRGQQVTLRCSPKSGHDTVSWYQQALGQGPQFIFQYYEEEERQRGNFPDRFSGHQFPNYSSELNVNALLLGDSALYLCATSFQETQYFGPGTRLLVL.

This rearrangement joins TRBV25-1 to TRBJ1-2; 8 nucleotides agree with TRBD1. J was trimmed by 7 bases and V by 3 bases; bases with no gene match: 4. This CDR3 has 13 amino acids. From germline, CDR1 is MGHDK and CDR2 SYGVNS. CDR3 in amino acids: CASSDIDRGGYTF. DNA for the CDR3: TGTGCCAGCAGTGATATTGACAGGGGTGGCTACACCTTC.

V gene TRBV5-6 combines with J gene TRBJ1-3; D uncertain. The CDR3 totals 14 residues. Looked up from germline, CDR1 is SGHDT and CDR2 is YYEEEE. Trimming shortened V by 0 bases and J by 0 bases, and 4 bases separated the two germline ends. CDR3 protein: CASSLGYSGNTIYF. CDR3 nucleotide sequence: TGTGCCAGCAGCTTGGGTTACTCTGGAAACACCATATATTTT.

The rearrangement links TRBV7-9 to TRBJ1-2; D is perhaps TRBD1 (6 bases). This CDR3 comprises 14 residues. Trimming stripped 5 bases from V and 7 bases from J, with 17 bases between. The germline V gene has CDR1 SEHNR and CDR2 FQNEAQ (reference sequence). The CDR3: CASSPTVGAGGYTF. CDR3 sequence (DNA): TGTGCCAGCAGCCCAACGGTGGGGGCGGGTGGCTACACCTTC.

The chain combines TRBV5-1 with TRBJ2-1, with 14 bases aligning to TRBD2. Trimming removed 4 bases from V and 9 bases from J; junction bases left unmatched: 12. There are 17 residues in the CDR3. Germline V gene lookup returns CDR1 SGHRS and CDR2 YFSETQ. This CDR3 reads CASSPGTSGGVWGEQFF. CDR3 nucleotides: TGCGCCAGCAGCCCCGGGACTAGCGGGGGAGTATGGGGTGAGCAGTTCTTC.